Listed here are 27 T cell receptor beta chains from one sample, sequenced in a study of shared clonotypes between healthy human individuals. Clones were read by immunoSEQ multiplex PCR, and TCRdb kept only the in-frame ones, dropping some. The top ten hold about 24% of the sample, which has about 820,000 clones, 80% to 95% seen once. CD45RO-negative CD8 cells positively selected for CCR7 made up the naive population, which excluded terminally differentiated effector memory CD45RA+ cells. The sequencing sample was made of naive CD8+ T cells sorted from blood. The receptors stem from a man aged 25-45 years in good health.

As DNA, the CDR3 is TGTGCCAGCAGCTTTCGGGACGGCGGGAGGGCTGAAGAGACCCAGTACTTC. Protein product: CASSFRDGGRAEETQYF. The rearrangement links TRBV5-4 to TRBJ2-5; 9 bases agree with TRBD2. The V gene's germline CDR1 is SGHNT and CDR2 YYREEE (reference sequence). With V trimmed by 2 bases and J by 3 bases, 11 bases remained unmatched. The length of the CDR3 is 17 residues.

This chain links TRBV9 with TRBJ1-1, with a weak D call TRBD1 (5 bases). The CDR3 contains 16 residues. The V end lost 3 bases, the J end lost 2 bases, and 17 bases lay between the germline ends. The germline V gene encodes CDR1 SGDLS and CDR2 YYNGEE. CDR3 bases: TGTGCCAGCAGCGAAAGGGTGGCTGACAGCAACACTGAAGCTTTCTTT. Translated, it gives CASSERVADSNTEAFF. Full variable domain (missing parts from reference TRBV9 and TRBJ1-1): DSGVTQTPKHLITATGQRVTLRCSPRSGDLSVYWYQQSLDQGLQFLIQYYNGEERAKGNILERFSAQQFPDLHSELNLSSLELGDSALYFCASSERVADSNTEAFFGQGTRLTVV.

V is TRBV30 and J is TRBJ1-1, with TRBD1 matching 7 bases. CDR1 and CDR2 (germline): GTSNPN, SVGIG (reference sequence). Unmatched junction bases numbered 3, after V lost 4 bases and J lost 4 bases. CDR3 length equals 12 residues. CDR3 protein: CAWNPGGTEAFF. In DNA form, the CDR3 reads TGTGCCTGGAACCCAGGGGGCACTGAAGCTTTCTTT. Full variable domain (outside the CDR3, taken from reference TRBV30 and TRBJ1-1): SQTIHQWPATLVQPVGSPLSLECTVEGTSNPNLYWYRQAAGRGLQLLFYSVGIGQISSEVPQNLSASRPQDRQFILSSKKLLLSDSGFYLCAWNPGGTEAFFGQGTRLTVV.

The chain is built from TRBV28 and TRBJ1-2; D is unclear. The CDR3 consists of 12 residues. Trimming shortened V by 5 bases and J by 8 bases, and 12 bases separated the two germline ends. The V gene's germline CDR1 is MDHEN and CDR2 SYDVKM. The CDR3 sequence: CASSGDMDGYTF. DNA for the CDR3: TGTGCCAGCAGTGGAGACATGGACGGCTACACCTTC.

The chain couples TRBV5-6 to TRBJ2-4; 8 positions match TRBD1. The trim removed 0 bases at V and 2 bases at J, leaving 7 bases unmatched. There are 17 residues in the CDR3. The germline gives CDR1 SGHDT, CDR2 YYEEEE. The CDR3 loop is CASSLVAGGISKNIQYF. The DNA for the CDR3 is TGTGCCAGCAGCTTGGTAGCAGGGGGCATTTCCAAAAACATTCAGTACTTC. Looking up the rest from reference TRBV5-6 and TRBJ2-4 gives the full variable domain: DAGVTQSPTHLIKTRGQQVTLRCSPKSGHDTVSWYQQALGQGPQFIFQYYEEEERQRGNFPDRFSGHQFPNYSSELNVNALLLGDSALYLCASSLVAGGISKNIQYFGAGTRLSVL.

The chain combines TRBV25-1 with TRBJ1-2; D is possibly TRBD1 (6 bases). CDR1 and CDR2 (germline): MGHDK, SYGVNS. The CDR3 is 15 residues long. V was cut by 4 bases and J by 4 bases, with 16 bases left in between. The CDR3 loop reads CASSGSGDSFYGYTF. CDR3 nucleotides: TGTGCCAGCAGTGGATCAGGGGATTCATTCTATGGCTACACCTTC.

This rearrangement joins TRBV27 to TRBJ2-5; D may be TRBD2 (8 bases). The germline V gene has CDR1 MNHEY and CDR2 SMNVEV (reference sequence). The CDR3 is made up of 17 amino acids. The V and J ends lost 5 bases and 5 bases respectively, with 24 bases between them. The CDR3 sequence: CASSAQLAGQFIETQYF. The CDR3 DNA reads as TGTGCCAGCAGTGCGCAATTAGCGGGACAGTTTATTGAGACCCAGTACTTC.

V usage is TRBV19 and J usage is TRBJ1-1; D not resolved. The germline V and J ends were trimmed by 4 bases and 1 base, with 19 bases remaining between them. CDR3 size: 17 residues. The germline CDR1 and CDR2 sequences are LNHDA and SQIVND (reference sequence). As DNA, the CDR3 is TGTGCCAGTAGTACCGTCTCCGCCCCCGTGGGGAACACTGAAGCTTTCTTT. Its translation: CASSTVSAPVGNTEAFF.

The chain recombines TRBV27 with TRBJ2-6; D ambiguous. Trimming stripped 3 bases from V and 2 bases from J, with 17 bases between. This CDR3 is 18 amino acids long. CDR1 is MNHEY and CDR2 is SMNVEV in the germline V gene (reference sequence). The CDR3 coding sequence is TGTGCCAGCAGTTTTTATTCCCCCCCTTCCACTGGGGCCAACGTCCTGACTTTC. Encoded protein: CASSFYSPPSTGANVLTF.

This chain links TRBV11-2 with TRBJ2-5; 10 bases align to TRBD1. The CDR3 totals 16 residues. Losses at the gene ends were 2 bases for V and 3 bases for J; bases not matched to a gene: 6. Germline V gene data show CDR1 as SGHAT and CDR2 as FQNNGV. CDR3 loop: CASSLILGTGEETQYF. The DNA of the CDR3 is TGTGCCAGCAGCTTAATTCTGGGGACAGGGGAAGAGACCCAGTACTTC.

The CDR3 DNA sequence: TGTGCCAGCAGCCTCTCTCCCCGGGCAGGGCGCTCCTACGAGCAGTACTTC. Protein: CASSLSPRAGRSYEQYF. The chain links TRBV5-8 to TRBJ2-7; maybe TRBD1 (5 bases). The V and J ends lost 4 bases and 0 bases respectively, with 20 bases between them. CDR3 length equals 17 residues. Per the germline V gene, CDR1 is SGHTS and CDR2 is YDEGEE.

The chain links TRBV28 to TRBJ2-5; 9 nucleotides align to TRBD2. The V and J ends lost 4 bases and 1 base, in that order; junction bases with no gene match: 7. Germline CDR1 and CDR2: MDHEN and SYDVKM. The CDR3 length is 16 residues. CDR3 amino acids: CASSYPREGFQETQYF. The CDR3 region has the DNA TGTGCCAGCAGTTATCCGCGGGAGGGCTTCCAAGAGACCCAGTACTTC.

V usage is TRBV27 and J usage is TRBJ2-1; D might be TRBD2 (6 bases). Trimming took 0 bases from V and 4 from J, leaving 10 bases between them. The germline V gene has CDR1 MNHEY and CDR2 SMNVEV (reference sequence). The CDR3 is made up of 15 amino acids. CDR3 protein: CASSLSRGLYNEQFF. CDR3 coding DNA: TGTGCCAGCAGTTTATCGAGGGGACTGTACAATGAGCAGTTCTTC.

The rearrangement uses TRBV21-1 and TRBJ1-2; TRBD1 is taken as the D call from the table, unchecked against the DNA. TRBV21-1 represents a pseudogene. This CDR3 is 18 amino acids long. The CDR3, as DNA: TGTGCCAGCAGCAAAGCCCTAGTGACAGGGCGGACCAACTATGGCTACACCTTC. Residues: CASSKALVTGRTNYGYTF.

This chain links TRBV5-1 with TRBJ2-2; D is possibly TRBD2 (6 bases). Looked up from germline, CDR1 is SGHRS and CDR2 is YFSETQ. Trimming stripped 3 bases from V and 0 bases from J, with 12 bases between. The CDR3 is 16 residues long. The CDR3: CASSSLALANTGELFF. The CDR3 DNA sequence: TGCGCCAGCAGCTCGCTAGCGCTCGCGAACACCGGGGAGCTGTTTTTT.

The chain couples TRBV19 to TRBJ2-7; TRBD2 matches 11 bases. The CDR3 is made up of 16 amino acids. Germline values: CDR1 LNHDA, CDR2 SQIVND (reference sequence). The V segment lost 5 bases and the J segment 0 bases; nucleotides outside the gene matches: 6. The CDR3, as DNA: TGTGCCAGTAGTTTCAGTAGCGGGAGGGCCTCCTACGAGCAGTACTTC. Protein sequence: CASSFSSGRASYEQYF.

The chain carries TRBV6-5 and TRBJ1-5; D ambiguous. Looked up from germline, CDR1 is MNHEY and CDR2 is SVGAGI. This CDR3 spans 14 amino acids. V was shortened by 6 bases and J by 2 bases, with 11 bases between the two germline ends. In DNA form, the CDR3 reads TGTGCCAGCAGAACACGGGGTGGCAATCAGCCCCAGCATTTT. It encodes CASRTRGGNQPQHF.

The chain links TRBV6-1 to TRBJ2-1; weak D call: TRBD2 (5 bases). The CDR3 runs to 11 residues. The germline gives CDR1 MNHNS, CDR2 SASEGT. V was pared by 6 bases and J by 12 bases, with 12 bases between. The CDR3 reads CASRLGERQFF. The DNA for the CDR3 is TGTGCCAGCAGGCTCGGGGAAAGGCAGTTCTTC.

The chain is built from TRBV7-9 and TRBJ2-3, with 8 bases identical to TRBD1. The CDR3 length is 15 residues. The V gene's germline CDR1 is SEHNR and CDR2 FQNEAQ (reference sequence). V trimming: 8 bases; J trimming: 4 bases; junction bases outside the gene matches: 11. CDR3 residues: CASADPTGAPDTQYF. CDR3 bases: TGTGCCAGCGCGGATCCGACAGGGGCGCCAGATACGCAGTATTTT.

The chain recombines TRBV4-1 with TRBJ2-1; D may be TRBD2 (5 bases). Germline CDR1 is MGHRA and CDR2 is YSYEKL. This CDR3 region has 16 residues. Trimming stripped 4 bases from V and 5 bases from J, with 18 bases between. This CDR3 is CASSRFPEETNNEQFF. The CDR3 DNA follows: TGCGCCAGCAGCCGTTTCCCGGAGGAGACTAACAATGAGCAGTTCTTC.

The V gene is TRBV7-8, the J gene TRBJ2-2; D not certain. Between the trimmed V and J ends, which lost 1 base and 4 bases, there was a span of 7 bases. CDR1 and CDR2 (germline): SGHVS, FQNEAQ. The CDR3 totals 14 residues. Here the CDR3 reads CASSLEMGTGELFF. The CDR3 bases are TGTGCCAGCAGCTTAGAGATGGGCACCGGGGAGCTGTTTTTT.

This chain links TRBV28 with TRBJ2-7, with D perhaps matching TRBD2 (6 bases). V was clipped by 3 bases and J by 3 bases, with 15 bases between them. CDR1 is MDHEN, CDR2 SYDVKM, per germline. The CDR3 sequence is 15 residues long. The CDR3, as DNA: TGTGCCAGCAGTTTCGCCGGGAGTCAGAGCTACGAGCAGTACTTC. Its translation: CASSFAGSQSYEQYF.

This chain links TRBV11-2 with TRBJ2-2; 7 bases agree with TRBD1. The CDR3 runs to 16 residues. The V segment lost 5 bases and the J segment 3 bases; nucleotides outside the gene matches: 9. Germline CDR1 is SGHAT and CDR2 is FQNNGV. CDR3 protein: CASSHIRDSYTGELFF. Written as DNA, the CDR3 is TGTGCCAGCAGCCATATCCGGGACAGCTACACCGGGGAGCTGTTTTTT.

The CDR3 coding sequence is TGCAGCGTCGGCGGGGGAGCGTGGTTTGAGCAGTTCTTC. It yields the protein CSVGGGAWFEQFF. The chain uses TRBV29-1 and TRBJ2-1; TRBD2 matches 7 bases. J gave up 9 bases and V 6 bases, and 11 bases lay outside the gene matches. The CDR3 is 13 residues long. Germline assignment: CDR1 SQVTM and CDR2 ANQGSEA.

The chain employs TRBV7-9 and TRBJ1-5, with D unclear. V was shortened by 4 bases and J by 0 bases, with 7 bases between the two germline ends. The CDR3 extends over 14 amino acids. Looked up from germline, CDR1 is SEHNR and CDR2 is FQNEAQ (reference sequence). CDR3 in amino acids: CASSSDPSNQPQHF. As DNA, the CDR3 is TGTGCCAGCAGCTCGGACCCTAGCAATCAGCCCCAGCATTTT.

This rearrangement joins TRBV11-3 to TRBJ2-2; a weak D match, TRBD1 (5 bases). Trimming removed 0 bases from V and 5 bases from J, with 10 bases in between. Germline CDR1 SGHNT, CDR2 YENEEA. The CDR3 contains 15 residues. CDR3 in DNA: TGTGCCAGCAGCTTAGATCTAAGGGGAACCGGGGAGCTGTTTTTT. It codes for CASSLDLRGTGELFF.

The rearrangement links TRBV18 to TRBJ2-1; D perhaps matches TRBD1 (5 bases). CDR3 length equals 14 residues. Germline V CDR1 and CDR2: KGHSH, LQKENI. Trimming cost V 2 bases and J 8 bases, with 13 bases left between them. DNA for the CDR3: TGTGCCAGCTCACCAGCAGGGTGGATCGATGAGCAGTTCTTC. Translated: CASSPAGWIDEQFF.